The entry below describes one T cell receptor (beta chain). The data stem from a study of blood T cell repertoires in COVID-19. For the study at large: Samples came from the United States, Italy and Spain, spanning acute and convalescent COVID-19.

The CDR3 runs 13 residues. The V gene lost 7 bases and the J gene lost 7 bases, with 11 bases spanning the gap. Germline V gene data show CDR1 as LNHDA and CDR2 as SQIVND (reference sequence). Source study methods: Cell counts per sample came from amplifying reference gene primers. TCRdb keeps only in-frame clones here, not all; method: immunoSEQ multiplex PCR. V, J and clone size reflect that table, while D and trimming were determined from the DNA. The table shows roughly 100,000 clones, with approximately 92% occurring only once. The sample comprised peripheral blood. The V and J genes are TRBV19 and TRBJ1-6; tentative D call: TRBD1 (5 bases). This clonotype was sampled from a woman between 45 and 60 years old with COVID-19, enrolled during active disease. CDR3 coding DNA: TGTGCCAGTAAGCAGGGTATCAATTCACCCCTCCACTTT. It encodes CASKQGINSPLHF.